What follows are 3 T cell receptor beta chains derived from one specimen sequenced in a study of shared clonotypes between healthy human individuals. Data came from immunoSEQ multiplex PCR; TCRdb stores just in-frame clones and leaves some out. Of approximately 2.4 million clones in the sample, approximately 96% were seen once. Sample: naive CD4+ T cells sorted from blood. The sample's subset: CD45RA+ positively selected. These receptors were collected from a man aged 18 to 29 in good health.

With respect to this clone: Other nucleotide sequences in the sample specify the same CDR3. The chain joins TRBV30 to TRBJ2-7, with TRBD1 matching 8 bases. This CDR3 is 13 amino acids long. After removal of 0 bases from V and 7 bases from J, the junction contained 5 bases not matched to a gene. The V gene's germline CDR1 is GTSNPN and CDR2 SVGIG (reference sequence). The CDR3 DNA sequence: TGTGCCTGGAGTGTGCAGGGGGCGGGTGAGCAGTACTTC. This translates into CAWSVQGAGEQYF.

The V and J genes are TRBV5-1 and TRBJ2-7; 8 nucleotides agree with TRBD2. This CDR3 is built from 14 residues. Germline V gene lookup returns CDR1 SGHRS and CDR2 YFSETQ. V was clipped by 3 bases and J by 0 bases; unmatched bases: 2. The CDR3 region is CASSSGLDSYEQYF. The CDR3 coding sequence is TGCGCCAGCAGCTCGGGACTAGACTCCTACGAGCAGTACTTC.

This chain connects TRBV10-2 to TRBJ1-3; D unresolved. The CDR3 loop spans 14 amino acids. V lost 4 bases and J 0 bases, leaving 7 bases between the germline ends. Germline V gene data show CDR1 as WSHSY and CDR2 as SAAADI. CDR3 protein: CASSAGNSGNTIYF. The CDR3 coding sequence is TGCGCCAGCAGTGCAGGCAACTCTGGAAACACCATATATTTT.